The clone carrying this T cell receptor beta chain was observed a single time. Its antigen is currently unknown. This CDR3 has 13 residues. CDR1 is WNHNN and CDR2 is SYGVQD in the germline V gene (reference sequence). The ends were cut back, 5 bases at V and 3 bases at J, with 7 bases in the middle. This sample is drawn from a study of long-term antiretroviral therapy in people with HIV. Notes on the study in general: Compared with controls, HIV repertoires showed narrower CDR3 length ranges. Once patients were on ART, diversity went higher but still fell short of transplant donor controls. Those clones which expanded before ART made up the dominant part of the repertoire at all time points.

Researchers ran immunoSEQ v3.0 at survey level. Sequencing was intended to reach roughly 40,000-50,000 T-cell genomes per sample. TCRdb's copy holds only in-frame clones and misses some; the assay was immunoSEQ multiplex PCR. The table lists roughly 29,000 clones, approximately 85% of them singletons. The chain links TRBV10-1 to TRBJ2-2; D may be TRBD1 (6 bases). Sequencing used unsorted PBMCs, obtained 3 years after starting antiretroviral therapy. This clonotype was sampled from a middle-aged man with HIV. The CDR3 protein is CASSPGDTGELFF. The CDR3 nucleotides read TGCGCCAGCAGTCCAGGGGACACCGGGGAGCTGTTTTTT.